A selection of T cell receptor beta chains follows, all from one sample in a study of CD8 T cells in cerebrospinal fluid in Alzheimer's disease. No DNA is given; TCRdb re-called the 10x single-cell sequencing reads and lists each CDR3 protein once. The table for this sample gives 1,000 to 1,500 distinct CDR3 sequences. Sequencing used cerebrospinal fluid. These receptors came from a human donor with Alzheimer's disease. The CDR3 runs from the conserved cysteine through the conserved F or W. Fields, in order: V gene, CDR3 length, clone size, J gene, CDR3 protein. A clone size is listed for some rows: how often the clone was seen (once, few, many), or a class if it is expanded.

TRBV5-1,16,NA,TRBJ1-6,CASSFRGPTTDSPLHF
TRBV27,14,large,TRBJ1-2,CASSLQGANYGYTF
TRBV2,15,medium-sized,TRBJ1-2,CASSIVPGGYYGYTF
TRBV7-2,17,medium-sized,TRBJ2-7,CASSLGLAGGIPYEQYF
TRBV7-2,15,medium-sized,TRBJ2-1,CASSLVGSSYNEQFF
TRBV2,13,medium-sized,TRBJ2-2,CASSDRSPGELFF
TRBV6-5,17,medium-sized,TRBJ1-1,CASSTQVAGAMNTEAFF
TRBV12-3/TRBV12-4,12,medium-sized,TRBJ1-1,CASSFGNTEAFF
TRBV5-1,14,medium-sized,TRBJ1-2,CASSLGQGLGGYTF
TRBV5-1,17,medium-sized,TRBJ2-7,CASSPGASWGEGYEQYF
TRBV5-6,13,medium-sized,TRBJ2-7,CASSLDGSYEQYF
TRBV12-3/TRBV12-4,15,medium-sized,TRBJ2-1,CASSSPGQTYNEQFF